The source of this T cell receptor beta chain is a study of sequential checkpoint blockade in melanoma. The CDR3 covers 16 residues. From germline, CDR1 is SGDLS and CDR2 YYNGEE. V shed 0 bases, J shed 3 bases, and the junction held 5 bases outside the gene matches. Treatment noted: randomized to nivolumab then ipilimumab (arm A) or the reverse (arm B). DNA-damaging chemotherapy had not been given to any patient beforehand. Profiling relied on immunoSEQ multiplex PCR, and the TCRdb table lists in-frame clones only, not all of them. The sample has 31,000 or so clones, about 86% seen once; the top ten hold 20% to 25%.

The sample was CD8+ T cells sorted from blood (inferred from file names), taken from a patient given nivolumab and ipilimumab in sequence. This TCR derives from a human donor with melanoma. The rearrangement joins TRBV9 to TRBJ2-7; 11 bases agree with TRBD2. The CDR3 protein is CASSVGLAGIIYEQYF. The CDR3 DNA reads as TGTGCCAGCAGCGTAGGACTAGCGGGGATCATCTACGAGCAGTACTTC.